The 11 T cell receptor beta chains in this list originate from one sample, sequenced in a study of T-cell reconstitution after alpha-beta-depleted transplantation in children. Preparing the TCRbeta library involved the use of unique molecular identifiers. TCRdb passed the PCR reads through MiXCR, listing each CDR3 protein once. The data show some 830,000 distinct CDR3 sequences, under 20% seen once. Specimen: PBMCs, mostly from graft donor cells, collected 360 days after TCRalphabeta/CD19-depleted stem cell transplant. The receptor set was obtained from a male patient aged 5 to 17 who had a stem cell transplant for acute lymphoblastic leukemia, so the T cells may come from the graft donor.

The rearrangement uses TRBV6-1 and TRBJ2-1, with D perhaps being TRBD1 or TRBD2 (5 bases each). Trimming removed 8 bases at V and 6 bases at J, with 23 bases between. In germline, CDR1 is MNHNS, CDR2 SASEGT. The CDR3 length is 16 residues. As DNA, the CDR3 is TGTGCCAGCGGGGATCGAGGGACCCTCGGTCGCAATGAGCAGTTCTTC. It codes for CASGDRGTLGRNEQFF.

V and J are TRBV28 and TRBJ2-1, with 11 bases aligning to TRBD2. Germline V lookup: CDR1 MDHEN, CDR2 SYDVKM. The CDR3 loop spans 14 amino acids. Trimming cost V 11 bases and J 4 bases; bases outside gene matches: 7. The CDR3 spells CAGGLAAPYNEQFF. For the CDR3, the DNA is TGTGCCGGGGGACTAGCGGCCCCTTACAATGAGCAGTTCTTC.

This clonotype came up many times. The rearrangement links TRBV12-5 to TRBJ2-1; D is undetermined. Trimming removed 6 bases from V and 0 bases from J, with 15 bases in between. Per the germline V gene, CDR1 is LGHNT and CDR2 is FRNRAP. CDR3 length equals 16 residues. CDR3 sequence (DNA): TGTGCTAGTGGCCGAGTAAAGGCGAGCTCCTACAATGAGCAGTTCTTC. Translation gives CASGRVKASSYNEQFF. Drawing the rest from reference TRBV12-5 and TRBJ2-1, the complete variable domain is DARVTQTPRHKVTEMGQEVTMRCQPILGHNTVFWYRQTMMQGLELLAYFRNRAPLDDSGMPKDRFSAEMPDATLATLKIQPSEPRDSAVYFCASGRVKASSYNEQFFGPGTRLTVL.

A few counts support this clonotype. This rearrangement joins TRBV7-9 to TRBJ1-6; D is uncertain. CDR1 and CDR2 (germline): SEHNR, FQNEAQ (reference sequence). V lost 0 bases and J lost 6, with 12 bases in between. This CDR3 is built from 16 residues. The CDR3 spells CASSLAGGPTNSPLHF. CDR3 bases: TGTGCCAGCAGCTTAGCCGGAGGCCCCACTAATTCACCCCTCCACTTT.

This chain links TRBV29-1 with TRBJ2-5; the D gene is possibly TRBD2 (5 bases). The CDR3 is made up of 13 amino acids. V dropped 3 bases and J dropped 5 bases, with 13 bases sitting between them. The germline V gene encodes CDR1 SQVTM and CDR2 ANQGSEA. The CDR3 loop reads CSVDSPERETQYF. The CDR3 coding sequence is TGCAGCGTTGATAGTCCCGAGCGGGAGACCCAGTACTTC. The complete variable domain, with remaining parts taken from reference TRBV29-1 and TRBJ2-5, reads SAVISQKPSRDICQRGTSLTIQCQVDSQVTMMFWYRQQPGQSLTLIATANQGSEATYESGFVIDKFPISRPNLTFSTLTVSNMSPEDSSIYLCSVDSPERETQYFGPGTRLLVL.

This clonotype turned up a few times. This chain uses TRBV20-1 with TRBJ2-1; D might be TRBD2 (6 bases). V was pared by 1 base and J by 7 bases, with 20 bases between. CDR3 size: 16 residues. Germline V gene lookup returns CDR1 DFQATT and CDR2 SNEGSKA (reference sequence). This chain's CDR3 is CSARVGRRSIGNEQFF. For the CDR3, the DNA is TGCAGTGCTAGAGTCGGGAGAAGATCGATCGGGAATGAGCAGTTCTTC.

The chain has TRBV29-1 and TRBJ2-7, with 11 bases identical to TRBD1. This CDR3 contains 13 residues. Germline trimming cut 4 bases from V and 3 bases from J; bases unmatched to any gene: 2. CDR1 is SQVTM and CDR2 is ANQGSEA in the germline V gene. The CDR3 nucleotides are TGCAGCGTTGGGACAGGGGGCGACTACGAGCAGTACTTC. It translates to CSVGTGGDYEQYF.

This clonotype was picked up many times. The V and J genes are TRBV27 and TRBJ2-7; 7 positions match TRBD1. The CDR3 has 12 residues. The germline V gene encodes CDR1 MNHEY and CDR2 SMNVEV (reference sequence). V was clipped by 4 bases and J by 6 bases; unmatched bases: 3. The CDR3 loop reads CASSSGGGEQYF. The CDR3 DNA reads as TGTGCCAGCAGTTCAGGGGGTGGCGAGCAGTACTTC.

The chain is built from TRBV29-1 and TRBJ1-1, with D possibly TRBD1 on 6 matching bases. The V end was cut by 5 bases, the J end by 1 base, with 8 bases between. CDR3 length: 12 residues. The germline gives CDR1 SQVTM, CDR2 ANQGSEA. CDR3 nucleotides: TGCAGCGTTACAGGGCCGAACACTGAAGCTTTCTTT. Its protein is CSVTGPNTEAFF.

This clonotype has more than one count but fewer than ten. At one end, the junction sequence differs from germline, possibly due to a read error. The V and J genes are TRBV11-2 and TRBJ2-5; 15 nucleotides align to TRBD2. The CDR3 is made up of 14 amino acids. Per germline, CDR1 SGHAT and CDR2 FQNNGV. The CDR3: CATSKGLAGGTQYF. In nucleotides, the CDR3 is TGTGCCACCAGCAAGGGACTAGCGGGAGGTACCCAGTACTTC.

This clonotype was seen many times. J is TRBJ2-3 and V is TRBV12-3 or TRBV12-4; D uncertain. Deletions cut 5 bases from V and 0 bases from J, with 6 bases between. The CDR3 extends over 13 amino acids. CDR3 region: CASSKASTDTQYF. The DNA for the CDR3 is TGTGCCAGCAGTAAAGCTAGCACAGATACGCAGTATTTT.